One T cell receptor (beta chain) is described in this entry. PCR was performed using 60 Vbeta and 13 Jbeta primers. The data were produced by immunoSEQ multiplex PCR, yet TCRdb's version contains in-frame clones alone and is incomplete. The table has around 130,000 clones, just over 70% seen once. The source of the sample is a study of cytomegalovirus exposure and HLA in healthy donors. The CDR3 totals 14 residues. V shed 1 base and J shed 0 bases, with 8 bases lying between them. Germline loops: CDR1 SGHTS, CDR2 YDEGEE. The sequence was collected from a woman aged 25 to 45 in good health and CMV-seronegative. This rearrangement joins TRBV5-8 to TRBJ2-7; D possibly corresponds to TRBD1 (5 bases). Sequencing was carried out using PBMCs. CDR3 loop: CASSLRGFSYEQYV. CDR3 in DNA: TGTGCCAGCAGCTTGAGGGGATTCTCCTACGAGCAGTACGTC.